One TCR beta chain is described in this entry. The data originate from a study of blood T cell repertoires in COVID-19. Background on the study: The samples span acute and convalescent COVID-19 from the United States, Italy and Spain.

Method: immunoSEQ multiplex PCR; TCRdb's copy keeps in-frame clones and lacks some. The sample holds some 340,000 clones; more than 90% are singletons and the top ten take roughly 3.6%. Before they entered the study, exposed participants had met a COVID-19 case within 2 weeks. The sequenced sample consisted of PBMCs or T cells enriched from blood (not recorded which). The source of this sequence is a woman in her 30s who had been exposed to COVID-19.

The CDR3 is CASSLFRSSYNEQFF. In DNA, the CDR3 is TGTGCCAGCAGCTTATTCCGGAGCTCCTACAATGAGCAGTTCTTC. The V gene is TRBV7-6, the J gene TRBJ2-1; unclear D gene. The CDR3 is 15 amino acids. The V end was cut by 2 bases, the J end by 0 bases, with 8 bases between. CDR1 and CDR2 from the germline V gene are SGHVS and FNYEAQ.